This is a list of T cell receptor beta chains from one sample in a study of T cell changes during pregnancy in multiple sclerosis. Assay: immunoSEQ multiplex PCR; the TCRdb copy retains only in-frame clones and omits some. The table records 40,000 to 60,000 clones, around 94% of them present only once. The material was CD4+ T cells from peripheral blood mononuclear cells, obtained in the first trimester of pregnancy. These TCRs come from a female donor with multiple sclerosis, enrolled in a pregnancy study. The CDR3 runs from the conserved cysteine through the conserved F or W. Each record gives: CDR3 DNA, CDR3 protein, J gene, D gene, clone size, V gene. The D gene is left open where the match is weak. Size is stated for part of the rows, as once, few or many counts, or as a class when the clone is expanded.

TGTGCCAGCAGCTTTCGAAGAGACAATGAGCAGTTCTTC | CASSFRRDNEQFF | TRBJ2-1 | . | medium-sized | TRBV5-5
TGCGCCAGCAAGGGGGGGCGGGCAGTCGAAAAACTGTTTTTT | CASKGGRAVEKLFF | TRBJ1-4 | . | . | TRBV10-2
TGTGCCACCAGCTCCAGGGTCGGCGGGGCTGAAGCTTTCTTT | CATSSRVGGAEAFF | TRBJ1-1 | . | . | TRBV15
TGTGCCAGTAGTTCCAGGGCTGGGAGCAATCAGCCCCAGCATTTT | CASSSRAGSNQPQHF | TRBJ1-5 | . | . | TRBV19
TGCGCCAGCAGTGAGTCGTTCCTGGGGGCGCGTTCCTACGAGCAGTACTTC | CASSESFLGARSYEQYF | TRBJ2-7 | . | . | TRBV10-1
TGTGCCAGCAGCCGCCATAGCGGGGGGGGAGATACGCAGTATTTT | CASSRHSGGGDTQYF | TRBJ2-3 | TRBD2 | . | TRBV7-2
TGTGCCATCAGTGTCGTAGCTTACGAGCAGTACTTC | CAISVVAYEQYF | TRBJ2-7 | . | . | TRBV10-3
TGTGCCAGCAGCCCGACGAACCGGGGCGGAGGGGTGGATACGCAGTATTTT | CASSPTNRGGGVDTQYF | TRBJ2-3 | . | . | TRBV9
TGTGCCACCAGCAGGGTACCCCGAGAGCCCCAGCATTTT | CATSRVPREPQHF | TRBJ1-5 | . | . | TRBV15
TGTGCCAGCAGCCCTGGACATAAAGAGACCCAGTACTTC | CASSPGHKETQYF | TRBJ2-5 | . | . | TRBV11-2
TGCGCCAGCAGCAACTCGGCGACACCTTCTCTCTATGGCTACACCTTC | CASSNSATPSLYGYTF | TRBJ1-2 | . | . | TRBV23-1
TGTGCCAGCAGTTTAACAGTTACGGATAACTATGGCTACACCTTC | CASSLTVTDNYGYTF | TRBJ1-2 | . | . | TRBV27
TGTGCCAGCAGCTCCGCAGGGGGCTCTGGGGCCAACGTCCTGACTTTC | CASSSAGGSGANVLTF | TRBJ2-6 | TRBD1 | . | TRBV7-3
TGTGCCAGCTCACCACAATCGAGGGTCAGAGGAGAGACCCAGTACTTC | CASSPQSRVRGETQYF | TRBJ2-5 | . | . | TRBV18
TGTGCCAGTAGCTTCGGACTAGCGGGGTTGGGGGAGCTGTTTTTT | CASSFGLAGLGELFF | TRBJ2-2 | TRBD2 | . | TRBV19
TGTGCCAGCAGCTTCGGGGAGGGAAGGTCCGGGGAGCTGTTTTTT | CASSFGEGRSGELFF | TRBJ2-2 | TRBD2 | . | TRBV7-2
TGTGCCAGCAGGGGAGGACCCGCACATGAGCAGTTCTTC | CASRGGPAHEQFF | TRBJ2-1 | . | . | TRBV27
TGTGCCAGCAGTGAGGGGGGAGTTCAAGAGACCCAGTACTTC | CASSEGGVQETQYF | TRBJ2-5 | . | . | TRBV2
TGTGCCAGCAGCTTACGGCGGGCTAGCGGGGGGAAGGGGGCCAACGTCCTGACTTTC | CASSLRRASGGKGANVLTF | TRBJ2-6 | TRBD2 | once | TRBV5-6
TGTGCCAGCAGCTTAGCGACAGGGGTGGGTGAGACCCAGTACTTC | CASSLATGVGETQYF | TRBJ2-5 | TRBD1 | . | TRBV7-9
TGTGCCAGCAGTGAAAGGCAGGGGCTCTACGAGCAGTACTTC | CASSERQGLYEQYF | TRBJ2-7 | . | . | TRBV2
TGTGCCAGCAGTTTATCAGGGAGGGGTGAGACCCAGTACTTC | CASSLSGRGETQYF | TRBJ2-5 | TRBD2 | . | TRBV27
TGCGCCAGCAGCTTTGGTAACAGGGAGACCCAGTACTTC | CASSFGNRETQYF | TRBJ2-5 | . | . | TRBV5-1
TGTGCCAGCAGCCCGAGGACTAGCGGGGTGTTTGGGACCCAGTACTTC | CASSPRTSGVFGTQYF | TRBJ2-5 | TRBD2 | . | TRBV7-9
TGTGCCAGCAGCGTAGGAGTTGCAACTAATGAAAAACTGTTTTTT | CASSVGVATNEKLFF | TRBJ1-4 | . | . | TRBV9
TGCGCCAGCAGTGAAAGAAGCGGGGGGGCAGAGACCCAGTACTTC | CASSERSGGAETQYF | TRBJ2-5 | TRBD2 | . | TRBV5-1
TGTGCCAGCAGCCCCGGGGGTCCCGTCTACAATGAGCAGTTCTTC | CASSPGGPVYNEQFF | TRBJ2-1 | . | once | TRBV11-3
TGTGCCAGCAGTGCCTTAGCGCGGACAGGGCTCGCCGATGGCAATCAGCCCCAGCATTTT | CASSALARTGLADGNQPQHF | TRBJ1-5 | TRBD1 | . | TRBV2
TGTGCCAGCTCACCGCGAGTCCAGGGCTCCTATAATTCACCCCTCCACTTT | CASSPRVQGSYNSPLHF | TRBJ1-6 | . | . | TRBV18
TGTGCCAGCAGTTACTCGACAGGGTTGAGTCAGCCCCAGCATTTT | CASSYSTGLSQPQHF | TRBJ1-5 | TRBD1 | . | TRBV6-6
TGTGCCAGCAGTTTCGCCGGGAGGAACACTGAAGCTTTCTTT | CASSFAGRNTEAFF | TRBJ1-1 | . | . | TRBV28
TGTGCCAGCAGCAAAGAACGCGCGGCGACCCTAGCCAAAAACATTCAGTACTTC | CASSKERAATLAKNIQYF | TRBJ2-4 | . | . | TRBV21-1
TGCGCCAGCAGCGGCGGGGGGGGGACGTCCGGGGAGCTGTTTTTT | CASSGGGGTSGELFF | TRBJ2-2 | TRBD2 | . | TRBV5-1
TGTGCCATCAGTGAGGACCGGGACTATGGCTACACCTTC | CAISEDRDYGYTF | TRBJ1-2 | . | . | TRBV10-3
TGTGCCAGCAGCTGGACAGGGGACAGCTATGGCTACACCTTC | CASSWTGDSYGYTF | TRBJ1-2 | TRBD1 | few | TRBV7-8
TGTGCCAGCAGCTTAGGGTCAGTATCGGCAGGGATTACTGAAGCTTTCTTT | CASSLGSVSAGITEAFF | TRBJ1-1 | . | . | TRBV11-2
TGTGCCTCCCGGGAGGGTAGCTCCTACAATGAGCAGTTCTTC | CASREGSSYNEQFF | TRBJ2-1 | TRBD2 | once | TRBV10-3
TGTGCCAGCAGCTCCGAACAGGGGCCGCAGCCCCAGCATTTT | CASSSEQGPQPQHF | TRBJ1-5 | TRBD1 | . | TRBV2
TGTGCCAGCAGCAACCCCCGACTAGCGGTGGAAGAGACCCAGTACTTC | CASSNPRLAVEETQYF | TRBJ2-5 | . | . | TRBV21-1
TGCGCCAGCAGTCACGAGGAGGGGACAGGGAAATCCTACGAGCAGTACTTC | CASSHEEGTGKSYEQYF | TRBJ2-7 | TRBD1 | . | TRBV23-1
TGTGCCAGCAGCTACGACAGAGACACACGCTATGGCTACACCTTC | CASSYDRDTRYGYTF | TRBJ1-2 | . | . | TRBV14
TGCAGCGTTGCGATGGGGACAGTGAACACTGAAGCTTTCTTT | CSVAMGTVNTEAFF | TRBJ1-1 | TRBD1 | . | TRBV29-1
TGTGCCAGCAGTCCTCAGGGGGGAGCTAACTATGGCTACACCTTC | CASSPQGGANYGYTF | TRBJ1-2 | TRBD1 | . | TRBV6-5
TGTGCCAGCAGCCTGGCCCCGACAGGTCGTGGCACCGGGGAGCTGTTTTTT | CASSLAPTGRGTGELFF | TRBJ2-2 | . | . | TRBV5-4
TGCGCCAGCAGCTTGGAAACTTACACAGATACGCAGTATTTT | CASSLETYTDTQYF | TRBJ2-3 | . | . | TRBV5-1
TGTGCCAGCAGCTTAGCACAGGGGGGGGCGGATACGCAGTATTTT | CASSLAQGGADTQYF | TRBJ2-3 | . | . | TRBV7-9
TGTGCCAGTAGTATCCGCTCAGCCGGGGGTAATGAAAAACTGTTTTTT | CASSIRSAGGNEKLFF | TRBJ1-4 | . | . | TRBV19
TGTGCCTGGAGTTATCAGGGAATTGGAGCGAAGGAGCAGTACTTC | CAWSYQGIGAKEQYF | TRBJ2-7 | . | . | TRBV30
TGTGCCGGAAGTAACAGGGGGCCCTACAATGAGCAGTTCTTC | CAGSNRGPYNEQFF | TRBJ2-1 | TRBD1 | . | TRBV6-1